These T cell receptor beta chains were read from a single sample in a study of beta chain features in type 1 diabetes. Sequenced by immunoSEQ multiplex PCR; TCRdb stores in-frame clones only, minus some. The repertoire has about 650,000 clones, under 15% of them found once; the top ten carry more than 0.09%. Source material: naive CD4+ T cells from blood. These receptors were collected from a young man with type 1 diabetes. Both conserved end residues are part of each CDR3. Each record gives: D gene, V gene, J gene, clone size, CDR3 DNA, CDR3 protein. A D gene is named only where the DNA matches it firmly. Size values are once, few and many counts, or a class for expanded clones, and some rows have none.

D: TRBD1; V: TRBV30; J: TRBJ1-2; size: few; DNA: TGTGCCTGGGCCAGGGACAGGGGATTAGGTGGCTACACCTTC; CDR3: CAWARDRGLGGYTF
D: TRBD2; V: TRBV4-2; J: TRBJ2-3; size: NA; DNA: TGTGCCAGCAGCCAAGGGACTAGCGGGACCGGCACAGATACGCAGTATTTT; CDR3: CASSQGTSGTGTDTQYF
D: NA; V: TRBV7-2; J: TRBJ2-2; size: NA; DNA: TGTGCCAGCAGCCCCCCGGGACTCCTAGCCGGGGAGCTGTTTTTT; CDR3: CASSPPGLLAGELFF
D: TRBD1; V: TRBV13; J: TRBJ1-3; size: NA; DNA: TGTGCCAGCAGCTCCGACAGGGGTGGAAACACCATATATTTT; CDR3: CASSSDRGGNTIYF
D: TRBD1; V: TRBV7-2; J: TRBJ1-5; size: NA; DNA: TGTGCCAGCAGCTTAGGACAGGGCATGGGCAATCAGCCCCAGCATTTT; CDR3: CASSLGQGMGNQPQHF
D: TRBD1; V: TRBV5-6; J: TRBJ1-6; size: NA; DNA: TGTGCCAGCAGCTGGGGACAGGGGCAATATAATTCACCCCTCCACTTT; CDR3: CASSWGQGQYNSPLHF
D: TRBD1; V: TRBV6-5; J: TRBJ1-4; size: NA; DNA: TGTGCCAGCAGTTCGGGACAGTTGCGTGAAAAACTGTTTTTT; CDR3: CASSSGQLREKLFF
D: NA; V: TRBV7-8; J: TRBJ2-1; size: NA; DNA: TGTGCCAGCAGCTTACGGGACACAGGGGAGCAGTTCTTC; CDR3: CASSLRDTGEQFF
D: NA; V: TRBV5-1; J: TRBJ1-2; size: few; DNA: TGCGCCAGCAGCTTGGCGGCAGCTGAGGGGTATGGCTACACCTTC; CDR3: CASSLAAAEGYGYTF
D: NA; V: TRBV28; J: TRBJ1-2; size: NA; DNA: TGTGCCAGCAGTTTAGCCAGATCCGGCTATGGCTACACCTTC; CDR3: CASSLARSGYGYTF
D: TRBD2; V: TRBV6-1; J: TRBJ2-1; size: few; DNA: TGTGCCAGCAGCGGGACTAGCCTTAACAATGAGCAGTTCTTC; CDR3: CASSGTSLNNEQFF
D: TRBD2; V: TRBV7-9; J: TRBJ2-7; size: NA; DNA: TGTGCCAGCAGCCCCCGTGGCGGGGGTTTCTCCTACGAGCAGTACTTC; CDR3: CASSPRGGGFSYEQYF
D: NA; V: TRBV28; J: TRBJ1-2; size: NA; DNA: TGTGCCAGCAGTGGATCCGGGACGTTGGATTTTAACTATGGCTACACCTTC; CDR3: CASSGSGTLDFNYGYTF
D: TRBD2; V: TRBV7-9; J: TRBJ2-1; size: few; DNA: TGTGCCAGCAGCTTCTTAGCGGGGGCCTCGAATGAGCAGTTCTTC; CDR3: CASSFLAGASNEQFF
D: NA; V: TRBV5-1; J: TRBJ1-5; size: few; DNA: TGCGCCAGCAGCTTGGGGCCGGACCAGCCCCAGCATTTT; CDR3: CASSLGPDQPQHF
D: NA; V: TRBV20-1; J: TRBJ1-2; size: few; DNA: TGCAGTGCTAGGACAGTGAGCGGCTACACCTTC; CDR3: CSARTVSGYTF
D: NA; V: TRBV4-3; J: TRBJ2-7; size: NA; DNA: TGCGCCAGCAGCCAAGCCCTTTGGCAGGGGGGTAGCTACGAGCAGTACTTC; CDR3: CASSQALWQGGSYEQYF
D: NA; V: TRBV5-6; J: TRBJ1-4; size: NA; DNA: TGTGCCAGCAGCCCCCTTCGAGGCCCAACTTTTTCAACTAATGAAAAACTGTTTTTT; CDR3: CASSPLRGPTFSTNEKLFF
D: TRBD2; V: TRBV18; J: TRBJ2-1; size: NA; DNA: TGTGCCAGCTCACTCCTGACTAGCGGGGTGGAAGATGAGCAGTTCTTC; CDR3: CASSLLTSGVEDEQFF
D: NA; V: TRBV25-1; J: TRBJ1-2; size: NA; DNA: TGTGCCACGGCCGGGGGCACGGGTAGGGGAAACTATGGCTACACCTTC; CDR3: CATAGGTGRGNYGYTF
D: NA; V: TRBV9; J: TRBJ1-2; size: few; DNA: TGTGCCAGCAGCGTAGCTGCAGGGAAAGCTAACTATGGCTACACCTTC; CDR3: CASSVAAGKANYGYTF
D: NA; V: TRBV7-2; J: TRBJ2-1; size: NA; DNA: TGTGCCAGCAGGGACCCCGGGCGGGGGCCTAGAGGGAATGAGCAGTTCTTC; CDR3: CASRDPGRGPRGNEQFF
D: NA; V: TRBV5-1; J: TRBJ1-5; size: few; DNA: TGCGCCAGCAGGTCCCCCCGGCAGGGCAATCAGCCCCAGCATTTT; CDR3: CASRSPRQGNQPQHF
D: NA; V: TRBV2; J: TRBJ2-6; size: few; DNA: TGTGCCAGCAGTAACAGGGTCTCTGGGGCCAACGTCCTGACTTTC; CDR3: CASSNRVSGANVLTF
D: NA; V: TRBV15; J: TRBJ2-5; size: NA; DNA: TGTGCCACCAGCAGAAACCCGGGCCCAGAGACCCAGTACTTC; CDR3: CATSRNPGPETQYF
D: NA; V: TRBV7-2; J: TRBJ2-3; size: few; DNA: TGTGCCAGCAGCCACCGGGACACCCGCACAGATACGCAGTATTTT; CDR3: CASSHRDTRTDTQYF
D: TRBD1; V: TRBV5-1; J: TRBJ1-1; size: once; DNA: TGCGCCAGCAGCACTCGGACAGGGCAGAACACTGAAGCTTTCTTT; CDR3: CASSTRTGQNTEAFF
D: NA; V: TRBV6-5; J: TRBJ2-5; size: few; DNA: TGTGCCAGCAGTTACGTTCATGGGGAGACCCAGTACTTC; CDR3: CASSYVHGETQYF
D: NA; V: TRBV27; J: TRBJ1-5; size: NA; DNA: TGTGCCAGCAGTTTGGGCAGGGGTGGCAATCAGCCCCAGCATTTT; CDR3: CASSLGRGGNQPQHF
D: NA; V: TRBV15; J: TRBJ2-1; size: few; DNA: TGTGCCACCAGCAGAGGTTCATCCTTAAACAATGAGCAGTTCTTC; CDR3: CATSRGSSLNNEQFF
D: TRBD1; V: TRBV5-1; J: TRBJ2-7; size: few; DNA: TGCGCCAGCAGCTTGGGGACAGGGACCTACGAGCAGTACTTC; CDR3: CASSLGTGTYEQYF
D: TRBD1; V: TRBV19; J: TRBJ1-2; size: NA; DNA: TGTGCCAGTAGTTCCGGGACAGACCGAGGGGGCTACACCTTC; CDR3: CASSSGTDRGGYTF
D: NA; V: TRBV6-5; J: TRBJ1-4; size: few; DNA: TGTGCCAGCAGCCTGGACAGAGGGGAAAAACTGTTTTTT; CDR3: CASSLDRGEKLFF
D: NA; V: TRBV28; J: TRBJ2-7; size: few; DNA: TGTGCCAGCAGTTTAACGGGGCCGTACGAGCAGTACTTC; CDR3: CASSLTGPYEQYF
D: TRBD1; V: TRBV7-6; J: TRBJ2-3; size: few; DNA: TGTGCCAGCAGCTTAGCGTTTTCCACAGGGGGCCAGCGGAGCACAGATACGCAGTATTTT; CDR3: CASSLAFSTGGQRSTDTQYF
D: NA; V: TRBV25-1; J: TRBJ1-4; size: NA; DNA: TGTGCCAGCAGTCCTGCAACTAATGAAAAACTGTTTTTT; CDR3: CASSPATNEKLFF
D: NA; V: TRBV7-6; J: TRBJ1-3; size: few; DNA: TGTGCCAGCAGCACGGGAAACACCATATATTTT; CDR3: CASSTGNTIYF
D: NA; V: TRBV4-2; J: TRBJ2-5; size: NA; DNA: TGTGCCAGCAGCCAACCTGGGACTGACCTTCGGGAGACCCAGTACTTC; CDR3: CASSQPGTDLRETQYF
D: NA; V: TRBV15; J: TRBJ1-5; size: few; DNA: TGTGCCACCAGCAGACCAACTAGGGGTAGCAATCAGCCCCAGCATTTT; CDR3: CATSRPTRGSNQPQHF
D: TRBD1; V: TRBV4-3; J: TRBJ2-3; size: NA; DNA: TGCGCCAGCAGCCAGGGGACAGGGGTAGGGACAGATACGCAGTATTTT; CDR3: CASSQGTGVGTDTQYF
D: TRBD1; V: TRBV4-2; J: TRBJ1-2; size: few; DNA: TGTGCCAGCAGCCAAGAACGGGACAGCCGTTATGGCTACACCTTC; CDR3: CASSQERDSRYGYTF
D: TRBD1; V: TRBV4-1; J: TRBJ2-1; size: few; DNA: TGCGCCAGCAGCCAAGAGGGGAGAACAGGGGGCTTTTTCTCCTCCTACAATGAGCAGTTCTTC; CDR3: CASSQEGRTGGFFSSYNEQFF
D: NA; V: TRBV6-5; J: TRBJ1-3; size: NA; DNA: TGTGCCAGCAGTTACTCGTGGGCCAGAAACACCATATATTTT; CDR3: CASSYSWARNTIYF
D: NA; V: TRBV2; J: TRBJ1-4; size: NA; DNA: TGTGCCAGCAGTGTTAGAGGGCGTAATGAAAAACTGTTTTTT; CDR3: CASSVRGRNEKLFF
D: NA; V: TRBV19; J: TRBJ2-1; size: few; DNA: TGTGCCAGTAGTATCGCAGTTAACTCCTACAATGAGCAGTTCTTC; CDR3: CASSIAVNSYNEQFF
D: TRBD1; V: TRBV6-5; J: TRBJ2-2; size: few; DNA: TGTGCCAGCAGTCGGACAGGGTCAATGAGGGAGCTGTTTTTT; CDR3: CASSRTGSMRELFF
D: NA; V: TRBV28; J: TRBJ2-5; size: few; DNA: TGTGCCAGCAGTTTAGGGCAGGGTCGGCAGACCCAGTACTTC; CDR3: CASSLGQGRQTQYF
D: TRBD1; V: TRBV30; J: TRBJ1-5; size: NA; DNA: TGTGCCTGGAGTCCACTGACAGGGGAAAGGCAGCCCCAGCATTTT; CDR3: CAWSPLTGERQPQHF
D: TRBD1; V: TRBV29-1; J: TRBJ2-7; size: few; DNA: TGCAGCGTTACAGGGGCGTCCGAGCAGTACTTC; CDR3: CSVTGASEQYF
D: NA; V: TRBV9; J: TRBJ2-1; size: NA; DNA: TGTGCCAGCAGCGTAGCTACTGGGGCCTACAATGAGCAGTTCTTC; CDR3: CASSVATGAYNEQFF
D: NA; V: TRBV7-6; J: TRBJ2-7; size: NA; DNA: TGTGCCAGCAGGAAGGACGGTTACGAGCAGTACTTC; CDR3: CASRKDGYEQYF
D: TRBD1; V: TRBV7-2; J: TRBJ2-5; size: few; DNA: TGTGCCAGCAGCCTAGGGACAGGACAAGAGACCCAGTACTTC; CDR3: CASSLGTGQETQYF
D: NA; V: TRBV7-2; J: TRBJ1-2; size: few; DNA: TGTGCCAGCAGCCCACAGGACAGTCTAAGGAGCTATGGCTACACCTTC; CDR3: CASSPQDSLRSYGYTF
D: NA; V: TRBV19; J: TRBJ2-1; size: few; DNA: TGTGCCAGTAGTATATCGCGGCTAGGTGAGCAGTTCTTC; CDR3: CASSISRLGEQFF
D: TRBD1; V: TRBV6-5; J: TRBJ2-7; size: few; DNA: TGTGCCAGCAGTCCACAGGGGCCTTACGGCGAGCAGTACTTC; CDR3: CASSPQGPYGEQYF
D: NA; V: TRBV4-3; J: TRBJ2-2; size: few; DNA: TGCGCCAGCAGCCAAGTCCACCCCAGCGGGGAGCTGTTTTTT; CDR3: CASSQVHPSGELFF
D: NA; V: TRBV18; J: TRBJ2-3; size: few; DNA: TGTGCCAGCTCACCACCTCGCGGGGTTAGCACAGATACGCAGTATTTT; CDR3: CASSPPRGVSTDTQYF
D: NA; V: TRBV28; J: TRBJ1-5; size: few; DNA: TGTGCCAGCGGACGGGGGCAGCCCCAGCATTTT; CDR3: CASGRGQPQHF
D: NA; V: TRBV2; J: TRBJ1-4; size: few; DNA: TGTGCCAGCAGTGAAAGACAGCCTAATGAAAAACTGTTTTTT; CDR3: CASSERQPNEKLFF